The 3 T cell receptor beta chains listed next were all sequenced from one sample in a study of cytomegalovirus exposure and HLA in healthy donors. Primers included in the PCR were 60 Vbeta and 13 Jbeta primers. Clones were sequenced by immunoSEQ multiplex PCR, and TCRdb holds only the in-frame ones, with some missing. Of some 150,000 clones listed, approximately 79% are singletons. The sample consisted of PBMCs. Receptor source: a man aged 50-60 years in good health and CMV-seropositive.

The chain has TRBV2 and TRBJ1-5; D not certain. Trimming removed 3 bases from V and 0 bases from J, with 9 bases in between. Looked up from germline, CDR1 is SNHLY and CDR2 is FYNNEI. The CDR3 extends over 15 amino acids. CDR3 loop: CASSDLQYSNQPQHF. In DNA, the CDR3 is TGTGCCAGCAGTGATTTGCAGTATAGCAATCAGCCCCAGCATTTT.

This sequence joins TRBV6-6 and TRBJ1-1; TRBD1 agrees at 10 bases. Looked up from germline, CDR1 is MNHNY and CDR2 is SVGAGI (reference sequence). This CDR3 has 14 residues. The junction had 0 bases not matched to a gene; V was cut back by 4 bases and J by 1 base. CDR3 region: CASSWTGGNTEAFF. As DNA, the CDR3 is TGTGCCAGCAGTTGGACAGGGGGGAACACTGAAGCTTTCTTT.

The chain has TRBV28 and TRBJ2-7; 8 bases fit TRBD2. V was clipped by 10 bases and J by 6 bases; unmatched bases: 14. The germline gives CDR1 MDHEN, CDR2 SYDVKM. This CDR3 has 14 residues. CDR3 DNA: TGTGCCACCCGCTCGGGGGGGACCCTCCTCGAGCAGTACTTC. Its protein is CATRSGGTLLEQYF.